This T cell receptor (beta chain) was sequenced for a study of blood T cell repertoires in COVID-19. Whole-study context: Samples representing acute and convalescent COVID-19 were sourced from the United States, Italy and Spain. The cDNA or gDNA used as material had been derived from T cells, B-cell-depleted T cells, or PBMCs.

Authors' data handling: Amplification of reference gene primers was used by the study to estimate nucleated cell counts. Generated by immunoSEQ multiplex PCR, the TCRdb table keeps only in-frame clones and is missing some. From that table come the V and J calls and clone size; the DNA was used to work out D and trimming. The table has roughly 250,000 clones, 80% to 90% seen once. After removal of 0 bases from V and 8 bases from J, the junction contained 6 bases not matched to a gene. This CDR3 has 14 residues. The V gene's germline CDR1 is LGHNA and CDR2 YNFKEQ. This receptor was taken from a woman aged 30 to 39 with COVID-19, enrolled during active disease. Sequenced: peripheral blood. The chain joins TRBV4-2 to TRBJ1-1; 7 bases are shared with TRBD1. For the CDR3, the DNA is TGTGCCAGCAGCCAAGATGGGGCGACAGGGGAAGCTTTCTTT. It is translated as CASSQDGATGEAFF.